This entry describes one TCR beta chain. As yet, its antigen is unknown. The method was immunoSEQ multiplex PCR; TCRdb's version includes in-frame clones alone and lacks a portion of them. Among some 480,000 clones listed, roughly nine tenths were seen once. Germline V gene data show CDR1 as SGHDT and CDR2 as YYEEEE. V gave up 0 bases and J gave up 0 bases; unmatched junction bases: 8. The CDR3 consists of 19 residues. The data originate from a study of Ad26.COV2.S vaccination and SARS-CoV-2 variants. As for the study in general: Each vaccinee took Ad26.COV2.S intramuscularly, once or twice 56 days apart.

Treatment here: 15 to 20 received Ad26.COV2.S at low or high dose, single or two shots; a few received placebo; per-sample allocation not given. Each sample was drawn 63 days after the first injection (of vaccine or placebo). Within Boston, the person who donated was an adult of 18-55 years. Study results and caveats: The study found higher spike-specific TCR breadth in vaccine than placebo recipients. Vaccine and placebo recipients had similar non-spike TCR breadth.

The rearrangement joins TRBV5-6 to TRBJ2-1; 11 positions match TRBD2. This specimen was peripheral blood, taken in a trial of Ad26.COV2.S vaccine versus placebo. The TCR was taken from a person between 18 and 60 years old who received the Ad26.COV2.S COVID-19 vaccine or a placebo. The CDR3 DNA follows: TGTGCCAGCAGCTTGGGGGGACTAGCGGTTTCCTACTCCTACAATGAGCAGTTCTTC. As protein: CASSLGGLAVSYSYNEQFF.